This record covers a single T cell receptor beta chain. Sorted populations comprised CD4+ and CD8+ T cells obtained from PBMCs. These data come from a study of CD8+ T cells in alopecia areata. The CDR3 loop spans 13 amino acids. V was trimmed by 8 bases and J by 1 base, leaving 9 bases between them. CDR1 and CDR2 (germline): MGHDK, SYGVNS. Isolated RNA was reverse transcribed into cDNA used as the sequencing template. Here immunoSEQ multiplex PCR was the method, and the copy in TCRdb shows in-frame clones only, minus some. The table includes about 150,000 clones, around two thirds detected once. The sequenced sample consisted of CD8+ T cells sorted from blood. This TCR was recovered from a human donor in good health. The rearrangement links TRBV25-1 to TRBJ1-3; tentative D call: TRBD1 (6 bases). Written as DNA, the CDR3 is TGTGCCAGCCGGACAGCTTCTGGAAACACCATATATTTT. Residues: CASRTASGNTIYF.